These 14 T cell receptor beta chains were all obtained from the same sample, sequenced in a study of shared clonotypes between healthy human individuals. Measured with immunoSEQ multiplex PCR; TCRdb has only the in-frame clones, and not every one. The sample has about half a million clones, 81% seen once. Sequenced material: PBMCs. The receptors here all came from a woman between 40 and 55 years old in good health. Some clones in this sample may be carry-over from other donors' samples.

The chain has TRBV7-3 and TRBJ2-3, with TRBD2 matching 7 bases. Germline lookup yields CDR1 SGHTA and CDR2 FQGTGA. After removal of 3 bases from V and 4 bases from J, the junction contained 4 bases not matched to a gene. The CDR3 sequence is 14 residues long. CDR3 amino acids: CASSLGGRADTQYF. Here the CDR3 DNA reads TGTGCCAGCAGCTTGGGAGGGAGGGCAGATACGCAGTATTTT.

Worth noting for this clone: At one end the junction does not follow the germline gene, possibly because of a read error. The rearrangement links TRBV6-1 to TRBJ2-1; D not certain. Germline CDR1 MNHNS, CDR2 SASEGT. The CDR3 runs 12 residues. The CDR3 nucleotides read TGTACCAGCAGTATGACCTTCGATGAGCAGTTCTTC. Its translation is CTSSMTFDEQFF.

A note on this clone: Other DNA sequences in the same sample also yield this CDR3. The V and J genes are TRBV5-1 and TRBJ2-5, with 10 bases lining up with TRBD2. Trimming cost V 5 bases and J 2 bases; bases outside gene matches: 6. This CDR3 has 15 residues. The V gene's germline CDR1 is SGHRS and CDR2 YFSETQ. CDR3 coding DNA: TGCGCCAGCAGTTTACTAGCGGGAACTCAAGAGACCCAGTACTTC. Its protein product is CASSLLAGTQETQYF.

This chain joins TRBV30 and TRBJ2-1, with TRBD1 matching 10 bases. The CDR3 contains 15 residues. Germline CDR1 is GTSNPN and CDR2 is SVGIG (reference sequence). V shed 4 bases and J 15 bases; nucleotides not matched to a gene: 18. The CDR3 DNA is TGTGCCTGGACCAACCAGGCCGGACAGGGGGTTTCTTTGTTCTTC. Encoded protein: CAWTNQAGQGVSLFF.

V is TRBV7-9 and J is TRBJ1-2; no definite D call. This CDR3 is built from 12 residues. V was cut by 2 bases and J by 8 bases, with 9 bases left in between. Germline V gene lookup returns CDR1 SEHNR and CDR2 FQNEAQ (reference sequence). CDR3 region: CASSLRGSGYTF. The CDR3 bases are TGTGCCAGCAGCTTACGCGGCTCCGGCTACACCTTC.

CDR3 protein: CASSKFKGTRMTEAFF. The CDR3 region has the DNA TGTGCCAGCAGCAAATTCAAGGGGACGAGGATGACTGAAGCTTTCTTT. The chain recombines TRBV21-1 with TRBJ1-1. TRBV21-1 is a pseudogene. The CDR3 runs 16 residues.

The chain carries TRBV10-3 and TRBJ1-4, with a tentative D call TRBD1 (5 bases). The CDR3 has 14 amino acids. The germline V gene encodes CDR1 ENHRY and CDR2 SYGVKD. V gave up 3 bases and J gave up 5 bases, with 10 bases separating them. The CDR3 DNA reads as TGTGCCATCAGTGATTCAAGGGACAATGAAAAACTGTTTTTT. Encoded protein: CAISDSRDNEKLFF.

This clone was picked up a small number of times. The CDR3 protein is CASSIVQGPYEQYF. Written as DNA, the CDR3 is TGTGCCAGTAGTATAGTACAGGGACCCTACGAGCAGTACTTC. The chain uses TRBV19 and TRBJ2-7, with D perhaps matching TRBD1 (6 bases). The CDR3 spans 14 residues. CDR1 and CDR2 (germline): LNHDA, SQIVND (reference sequence). Deletions cut 1 base from V and 2 bases from J, with 9 bases between.

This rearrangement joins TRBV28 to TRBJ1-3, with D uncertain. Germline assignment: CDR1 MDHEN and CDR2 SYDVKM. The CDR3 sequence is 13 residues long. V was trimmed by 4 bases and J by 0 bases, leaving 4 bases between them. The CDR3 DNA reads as TGTGCCAGCAGTTATCTCTCTGGAAACACCATATATTTT. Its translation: CASSYLSGNTIYF.

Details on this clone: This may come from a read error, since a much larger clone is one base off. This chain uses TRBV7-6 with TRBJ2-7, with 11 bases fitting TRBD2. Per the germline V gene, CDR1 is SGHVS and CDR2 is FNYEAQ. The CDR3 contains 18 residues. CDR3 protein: CAGSLAPPLAGGSYEQYF. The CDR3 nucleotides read TGTGCCGGCAGCTTAGCCCCCCCTCTAGCGGGAGGAAGCTACGAGCAGTACTTC.

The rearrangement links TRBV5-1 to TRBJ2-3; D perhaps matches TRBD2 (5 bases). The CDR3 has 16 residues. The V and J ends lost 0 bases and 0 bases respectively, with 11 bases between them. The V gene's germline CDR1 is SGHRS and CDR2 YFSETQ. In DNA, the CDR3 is TGCGCCAGCAGCTTGGATGGAGCGGCTAGCACAGATACGCAGTATTTT. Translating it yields CASSLDGAASTDTQYF.

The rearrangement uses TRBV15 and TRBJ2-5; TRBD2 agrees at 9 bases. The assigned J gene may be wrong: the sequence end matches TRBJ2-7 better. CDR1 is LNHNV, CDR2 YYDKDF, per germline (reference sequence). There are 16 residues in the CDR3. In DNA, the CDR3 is TGTGCCACCAGCAGAGATAGGGGCGGGAGGGGCTACGAGCAGTACTTC. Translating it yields CATSRDRGGRGYEQYF.

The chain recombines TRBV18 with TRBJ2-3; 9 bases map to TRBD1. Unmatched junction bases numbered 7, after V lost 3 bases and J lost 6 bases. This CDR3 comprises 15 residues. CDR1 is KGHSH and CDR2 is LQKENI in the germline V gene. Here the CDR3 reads CASSPGQGSMDTQYF. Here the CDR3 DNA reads TGTGCCAGCTCACCGGGACAGGGAAGTATGGATACGCAGTATTTT.

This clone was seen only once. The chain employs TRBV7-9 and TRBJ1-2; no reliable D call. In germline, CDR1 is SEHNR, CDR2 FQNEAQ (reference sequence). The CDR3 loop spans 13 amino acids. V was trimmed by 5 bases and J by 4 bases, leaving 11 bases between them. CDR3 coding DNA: TGTGCCAGCAGCCCGGACGGACCCTATGGCTACACCTTC. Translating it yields CASSPDGPYGYTF. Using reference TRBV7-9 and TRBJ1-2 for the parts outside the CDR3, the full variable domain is DTGVSQNPRHKITKRGQNVTFRCDPISEHNRLYWYRQTLGQGPEFLTYFQNEAQLEKSRLLSDRFSAERPKGSFSTLEIQRTEQGDSAMYLCASSPDGPYGYTFGSGTRLTVV.